The rows below give T cell receptor beta chains drawn from one sample of a study of blood T cell repertoires in COVID-19. TCRdb's copy holds only in-frame clones and misses some; the assay was immunoSEQ multiplex PCR. The sample consists of a few hundred thousand clones, 80% to 90% of them appearing once. The sequencing input was peripheral blood. These TCRs come from a woman in her sixties or seventies who had recovered from COVID-19. Each CDR3 is given with its conserved first and last residue. The order of the fields is CDR3 protein, CDR3 DNA, CDR3 length, D gene, V gene, clone size, J gene. The D gene is left open where the match is weak. Only some rows state a clone size, as once, few, many or a class for expanded clones.

cdr3_aa: CAWTTGASNQPQHF
cdr3_nt: TGTGCCTGGACAACAGGGGCAAGCAATCAGCCCCAGCATTTT
cdr3_length: 14
d_call: TRBD1
v_call: TRBV30
clone_size: few
j_call: TRBJ1-5

cdr3_aa: CASGGAGQMNTEAFF
cdr3_nt: TGTGCCAGCGGGGGCGCAGGGCAAATGAACACTGAAGCTTTCTTT
cdr3_length: 15
d_call: -
v_call: TRBV6-5
clone_size: -
j_call: TRBJ1-1

cdr3_aa: CASSLGGVGVFDTQYF
cdr3_nt: TGTGCCAGCAGCTTGGGAGGTGTAGGAGTGTTCGATACGCAGTATTTT
cdr3_length: 16
d_call: -
v_call: TRBV5-6
clone_size: -
j_call: TRBJ2-3

cdr3_aa: CASTSPGDRRNYGYTF
cdr3_nt: TGTGCCAGCACCTCACCCGGGGACAGGCGTAACTATGGCTACACCTTC
cdr3_length: 16
d_call: TRBD1
v_call: TRBV7-8
clone_size: -
j_call: TRBJ1-2

cdr3_aa: CSVEDLETGNTEAFF
cdr3_nt: TGCAGCGTTGAAGATCTAGAGACGGGGAACACTGAAGCTTTCTTT
cdr3_length: 15
d_call: -
v_call: TRBV29-1
clone_size: -
j_call: TRBJ1-1

cdr3_aa: CASTPGPTNEKLFF
cdr3_nt: TGCGCCAGCACCCCAGGGCCGACTAATGAAAAACTGTTTTTT
cdr3_length: 14
d_call: -
v_call: TRBV5-1
clone_size: -
j_call: TRBJ1-4

cdr3_aa: CSASRGGGARDNEQFF
cdr3_nt: TGCAGTGCTAGTCGAGGCGGGGGGGCCCGTGACAATGAGCAGTTCTTC
cdr3_length: 16
d_call: TRBD2
v_call: TRBV20-1
clone_size: -
j_call: TRBJ2-1

cdr3_aa: CASSQGIRQGTSYEQYF
cdr3_nt: TGTGCCAGCAGCCAAGGGATTAGACAGGGAACCTCCTACGAGCAGTACTTC
cdr3_length: 17
d_call: TRBD1
v_call: TRBV3-1/TRBV3-2
clone_size: once
j_call: TRBJ2-7

cdr3_aa: CASSLWATGAREQYF
cdr3_nt: TGTGCCAGCAGCCTCTGGGCTACAGGGGCGCGGGAGCAGTACTTC
cdr3_length: 15
d_call: TRBD1
v_call: TRBV7-2
clone_size: -
j_call: TRBJ2-7

cdr3_aa: CSGGRGVTDTQYF
cdr3_nt: TGCAGCGGAGGGAGGGGGGTTACAGATACGCAGTATTTT
cdr3_length: 13
d_call: -
v_call: TRBV29-1
clone_size: -
j_call: TRBJ2-3

cdr3_aa: CASSSQYTEAFF
cdr3_nt: TGTGCCAGCAGTTCTCAGTACACTGAAGCTTTCTTT
cdr3_length: 12
d_call: -
v_call: TRBV6-5
clone_size: -
j_call: TRBJ1-1

cdr3_aa: CASSRLAGGWGEQYF
cdr3_nt: TGTGCCAGCAGCCGCCTAGCGGGGGGGTGGGGCGAGCAGTACTTC
cdr3_length: 15
d_call: TRBD2
v_call: TRBV5-4
clone_size: -
j_call: TRBJ2-7

cdr3_aa: CASSGGQGPGNTIYF
cdr3_nt: TGTGCCAGCAGTGGAGGACAGGGGCCGGGAAACACCATATATTTT
cdr3_length: 15
d_call: TRBD1
v_call: TRBV2
clone_size: -
j_call: TRBJ1-3